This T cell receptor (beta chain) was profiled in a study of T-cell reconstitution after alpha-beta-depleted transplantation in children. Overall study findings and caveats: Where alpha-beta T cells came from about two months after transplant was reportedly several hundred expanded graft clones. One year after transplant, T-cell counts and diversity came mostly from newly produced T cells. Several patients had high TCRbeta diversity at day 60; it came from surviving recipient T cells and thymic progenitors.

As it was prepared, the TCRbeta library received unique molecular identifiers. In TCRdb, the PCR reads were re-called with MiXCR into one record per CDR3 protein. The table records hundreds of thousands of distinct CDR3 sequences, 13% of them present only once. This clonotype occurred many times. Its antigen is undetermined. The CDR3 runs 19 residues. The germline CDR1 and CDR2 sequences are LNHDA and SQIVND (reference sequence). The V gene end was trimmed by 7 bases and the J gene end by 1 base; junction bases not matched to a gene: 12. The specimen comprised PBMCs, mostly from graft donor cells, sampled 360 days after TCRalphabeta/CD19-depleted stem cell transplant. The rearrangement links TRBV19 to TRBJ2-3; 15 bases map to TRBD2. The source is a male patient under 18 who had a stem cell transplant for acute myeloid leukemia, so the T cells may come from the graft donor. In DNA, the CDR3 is TGTGCCAGTACTCCCGGGACTAGCGGGAGGCCCGTCGGCACAGATACGCAGTATTTT. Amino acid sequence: CASTPGTSGRPVGTDTQYF. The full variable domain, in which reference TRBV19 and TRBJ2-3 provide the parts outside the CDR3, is DGGITQSPKYLFRKEGQNVTLSCEQNLNHDAMYWYRQDPGQGLRLIYYSQIVNDFQKGDIAEGYSVSREKKESFPLTVTSAQKNPTAFYLCASTPGTSGRPVGTDTQYFGPGTRLTVL.